This T cell receptor (beta chain) was identified in a study of T-cell reconstitution after alpha-beta-depleted transplantation in children. General study results and limits: The high TCRbeta diversity at day 60 in some patients came from surviving recipient T cells and thymic progenitors. Reportedly, only several hundred clones from non-depleted graft cells drove alpha-beta T-cell counts at about two months. By one year post-transplant, T-cell counts and diversity largely arose from T cells that were newly produced.

Concerning this clonotype itself: Its antigen is undetermined.

Unique molecular identifiers were used in preparing the TCRbeta library. TCRdb reprocessed the PCR reads via MiXCR and lists one record per CDR3 protein. The table records about 78,000 distinct CDR3 sequences, over 12% of them present only once. Germline-derived CDR1 and CDR2 are SGHDN and FVKESK. Between the trimmed V and J ends, which lost 2 bases and 4 bases, there was a span of 5 bases. The CDR3 runs 13 residues. V and J are TRBV14 and TRBJ2-2; no firm D call. Sequenced here: PBMCs, mostly from graft donor cells, sampled 180 days after TCRalphabeta/CD19-depleted stem cell transplant. This receptor was identified in a male patient aged 2-9 years who had a stem cell transplant for acute lymphoblastic leukemia, so the T cells may come from the graft donor. The CDR3 here is CASSQLITGELFF. CDR3 coding DNA: TGTGCCAGCAGCCAACTTATCACCGGGGAGCTGTTTTTT.